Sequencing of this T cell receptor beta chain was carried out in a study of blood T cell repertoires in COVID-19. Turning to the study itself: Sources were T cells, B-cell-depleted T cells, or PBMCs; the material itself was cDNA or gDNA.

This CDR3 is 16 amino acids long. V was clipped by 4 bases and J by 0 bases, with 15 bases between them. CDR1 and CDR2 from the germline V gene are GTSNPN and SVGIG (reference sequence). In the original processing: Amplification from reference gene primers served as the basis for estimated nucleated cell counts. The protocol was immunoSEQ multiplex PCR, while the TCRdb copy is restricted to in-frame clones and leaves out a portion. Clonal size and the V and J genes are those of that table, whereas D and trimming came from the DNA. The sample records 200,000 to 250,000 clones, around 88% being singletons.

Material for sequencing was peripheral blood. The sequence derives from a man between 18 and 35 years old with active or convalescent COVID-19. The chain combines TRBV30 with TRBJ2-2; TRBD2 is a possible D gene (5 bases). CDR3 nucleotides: TGTGCCTGGACCCCAGGAGACTATTCGAACACCGGGGAGCTGTTTTTT. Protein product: CAWTPGDYSNTGELFF.